This T cell receptor (beta chain) is from a study of cytomegalovirus exposure and HLA in healthy donors. Study results and limitations: Accurate HLA-A and HLA-B prediction from TCR beta sequences was reported for most subjects. DRB1 had the most TCR associations and HLA-C the fewest, a later analysis found, with rates varying by HLA locus.

Both 60 Vbeta primers and 13 Jbeta primers went into the PCR. TCRdb's table, derived via immunoSEQ multiplex PCR, lists solely in-frame clones and lacks some. The repertoire table contains 50,000 to 60,000 clones. Note on this clone: Its specificity is unknown.

The CDR3 length is 15 residues. The sequenced sample consisted of PBMCs. The chain couples TRBV21-1 to TRBJ2-7; TRBD2, the table's D call, lacks a check against the DNA. TRBV21-1 corresponds to a pseudogene. The TCR comes from a woman aged 50 to 60 in good health and CMV-seropositive. CDR3: CASSKRPSGSYEQYF. Written as DNA, the CDR3 is TGTGCCAGCAGCAAAAGGCCTAGCGGGAGCTACGAGCAGTACTTC.